The clone carrying this T cell receptor beta chain occurred a few times. The germline V gene encodes CDR1 SGHNT and CDR2 YYREEE (reference sequence). J gave up 4 bases and V 2 bases, and 3 bases lay outside the gene matches. The length of the CDR3 is 15 residues. RNA transcripts were the template for amplifying TCR beta CDR3 regions. RT-PCR in the first round (using the HTBI primer set) targeted the TCR CDR3. TCRdb fed the multiplex PCR reads into MiXCR, producing one record per CDR3 protein. The top ten clones hold approximately 31% of a sample with about 320,000 distinct CDR3 sequences, roughly 15% of them seen once. PBMCs were sourced from 9 to 10 ml fresh peripheral blood. The data derive from a study of T cells in Graves' hyperthyroidism and ophthalmopathy. Overall study context: Peripheral blood was secured at the point of initial diagnosis, before any treatment.

The receptor was derived from a man in his thirties or forties with Graves' hyperthyroidism. The V gene is TRBV5-4, the J gene TRBJ2-2; 9 bases map to TRBD1. The specimen was blood. CDR3 nucleotides: TGTGCCAGCAGCTTAGACAGGGGGGCCACCGGGGAGCTGTTTTTT. Translation gives CASSLDRGATGELFF.